The rows below give T cell receptor beta chains drawn from one sample of a study of blood T cell repertoires in COVID-19. Here immunoSEQ multiplex PCR was the method, and the copy in TCRdb shows in-frame clones only, minus some. The sample holds approximately 150,000 clones, around 88% seen once. Specimen: peripheral blood. The receptors here all came from a woman aged 65 to 85 who had recovered from COVID-19. CDR3s include the opening cysteine and the closing phenylalanine or tryptophan. The D gene is left open where the match is weak. Where a row states a size, it is once, few, many or the class of an expanded clone; other rows omit it.

j_call: TRBJ1-1
v_call: TRBV7-3
clone_size: -
d_call: TRBD1
cdr3_aa: CASSPTGGSTEAFF
cdr3_nt: TGTGCCAGCAGCCCTACAGGGGGAAGCACTGAAGCTTTCTTT

j_call: TRBJ1-2
v_call: TRBV6-5
clone_size: -
d_call: -
cdr3_aa: CASTPDRDYGYTF
cdr3_nt: TGTGCCAGCACCCCGGACAGAGACTATGGCTACACCTTC

j_call: TRBJ2-1
v_call: TRBV7-2
clone_size: -
d_call: -
cdr3_aa: CASSPSGAGAGNEQFF
cdr3_nt: TGTGCCAGCAGCCCCTCAGGAGCGGGTGCGGGCAATGAGCAGTTCTTC

j_call: TRBJ2-1
v_call: TRBV3-1/TRBV3-2
clone_size: -
d_call: -
cdr3_aa: CASSPSGGPNNEQFF
cdr3_nt: TGTGCCAGCAGCCCTTCCGGGGGGCCAAACAATGAGCAGTTCTTC

j_call: TRBJ1-5
v_call: TRBV19
clone_size: -
d_call: -
cdr3_aa: CASSMGGQGDQPQHF
cdr3_nt: TGTGCCAGTAGTATGGGAGGGCAGGGAGATCAGCCCCAGCATTTT

j_call: TRBJ2-7
v_call: TRBV5-4
clone_size: few
d_call: -
cdr3_aa: CASSWQGRDEQYF
cdr3_nt: TGTGCCAGCAGCTGGCAGGGCCGAGACGAGCAGTACTTC

j_call: TRBJ1-2
v_call: TRBV5-1
clone_size: -
d_call: TRBD1
cdr3_aa: CASSLGGTGGYGYTF
cdr3_nt: TGCGCCAGCAGCTTGGGTGGGACAGGTGGCTATGGCTACACCTTC

j_call: TRBJ1-6
v_call: TRBV28
clone_size: once
d_call: -
cdr3_aa: CASSLGPGGSPLHF
cdr3_nt: TGTGCCAGCAGTTTGGGCCCCGGAGGATCACCCCTCCACTTT

j_call: TRBJ2-5
v_call: TRBV10-3
clone_size: -
d_call: -
cdr3_aa: CAIRGAGEGETQYF
cdr3_nt: TGTGCCATCAGGGGGGCGGGAGAGGGGGAGACCCAGTACTTC

j_call: TRBJ1-6
v_call: TRBV2
clone_size: -
d_call: -
cdr3_aa: CASSGQGNSPLHF
cdr3_nt: TGTGCCAGCAGTGGGCAGGGGAATTCACCCCTCCACTTT

j_call: TRBJ2-5
v_call: TRBV5-1
clone_size: -
d_call: TRBD2
cdr3_aa: CASSRASGGAQETQYF
cdr3_nt: TGCGCCAGCAGCCGGGCTAGCGGGGGGGCCCAAGAGACCCAGTACTTC

j_call: TRBJ1-6
v_call: TRBV7-9
clone_size: -
d_call: TRBD1
cdr3_aa: CASSPSGGAGNSPLHF
cdr3_nt: TGTGCCAGCAGCCCCTCAGGGGGCGCGGGGAATTCACCCCTCCACTTT

j_call: TRBJ2-7
v_call: TRBV9
clone_size: -
d_call: TRBD1
cdr3_aa: CASSPRDRGHYEQYF
cdr3_nt: TGTGCCAGCAGCCCCCGGGACAGGGGACATTACGAGCAGTACTTC

j_call: TRBJ1-4
v_call: TRBV9
clone_size: -
d_call: TRBD1
cdr3_aa: CASSVWDSHEKLFF
cdr3_nt: TGTGCCAGCAGCGTATGGGACAGTCATGAAAAACTGTTTTTT

j_call: TRBJ1-6
v_call: TRBV30
clone_size: -
d_call: -
cdr3_aa: CAWSVLLGDNSPLHF
cdr3_nt: TGTGCCTGGAGTGTCCTCCTAGGGGATAATTCACCCCTCCACTTT

j_call: TRBJ1-5
v_call: TRBV19
clone_size: -
d_call: -
cdr3_aa: CASSYEPDSDSNQPQHF
cdr3_nt: TGTGCCAGTAGCTACGAACCGGACAGTGATAGCAATCAGCCCCAGCATTTT

j_call: TRBJ2-7
v_call: TRBV20-1
clone_size: -
d_call: -
cdr3_aa: CSASGGAGLSYEQYF
cdr3_nt: TGCAGTGCTAGTGGGGGTGCGGGCCTCTCCTACGAGCAGTACTTC

j_call: TRBJ1-2
v_call: TRBV30
clone_size: -
d_call: -
cdr3_aa: CAWSRVGGYTF
cdr3_nt: TGTGCCTGGTCCAGGGTAGGTGGCTACACCTTC

j_call: TRBJ1-2
v_call: TRBV7-9
clone_size: -
d_call: -
cdr3_aa: CASSPTGGVSYTF
cdr3_nt: TGTGCCAGCAGCCCCACCGGCGGAGTGAGCTACACCTTC

j_call: TRBJ2-2
v_call: TRBV19
clone_size: once
d_call: TRBD1
cdr3_aa: CASTPRTGTNTGELFF
cdr3_nt: TGTGCCAGTACCCCAAGGACAGGGACGAACACCGGGGAGCTGTTTTTT

j_call: TRBJ1-1
v_call: TRBV28
clone_size: -
d_call: -
cdr3_aa: CASSLVGGGTEAFF
cdr3_nt: TGTGCCAGCAGTTTAGTTGGGGGGGGGACTGAAGCTTTCTTT

j_call: TRBJ2-1
v_call: TRBV7-9
clone_size: -
d_call: TRBD2
cdr3_aa: CASSYQFSGQHNEQFF
cdr3_nt: TGTGCCAGCAGCTACCAGTTTAGCGGGCAACACAATGAGCAGTTCTTC

j_call: TRBJ2-4
v_call: TRBV19
clone_size: -
d_call: -
cdr3_aa: CASSRGTGPNIQYF
cdr3_nt: TGTGCCAGTAGTAGGGGCACAGGTCCAAACATTCAGTACTTC

j_call: TRBJ1-2
v_call: TRBV12-3/TRBV12-4
clone_size: -
d_call: TRBD1
cdr3_aa: CASSSGTVYGYTF
cdr3_nt: TGTGCCAGCAGCTCCGGGACAGTCTATGGCTACACCTTC

j_call: TRBJ1-2
v_call: TRBV4-2
clone_size: -
d_call: TRBD1
cdr3_aa: CASSQAGTGSDYGYTF
cdr3_nt: TGTGCCAGCAGCCAAGCCGGGACAGGGTCGGACTATGGCTACACCTTC

j_call: TRBJ2-1
v_call: TRBV25-1
clone_size: -
d_call: TRBD2
cdr3_aa: CASSTPGLAGNEQFF
cdr3_nt: TGTGCCAGCAGTACTCCGGGACTAGCGGGGAATGAGCAGTTCTTC

j_call: TRBJ2-1
v_call: TRBV5-4
clone_size: -
d_call: -
cdr3_aa: CASSLVANEQFF
cdr3_nt: TGTGCCAGCAGCTTGGTGGCCAATGAGCAGTTCTTC

j_call: TRBJ2-4
v_call: TRBV4-1
clone_size: -
d_call: -
cdr3_aa: CASSQDQGSVNIQYF
cdr3_nt: TGCGCCAGCAGCCAAGATCAGGGTTCTGTAAACATTCAGTACTTC

j_call: TRBJ2-2
v_call: TRBV27
clone_size: few
d_call: TRBD1
cdr3_aa: CANPYRDRRDLNTGELFF
cdr3_nt: TGTGCCAACCCGTACCGGGACAGGCGGGACCTGAACACCGGGGAGCTGTTTTTT

j_call: TRBJ2-5
v_call: TRBV9
clone_size: few
d_call: TRBD2
cdr3_aa: CASSPSGRGGRETQYF
cdr3_nt: TGTGCCAGCAGCCCCAGCGGGAGGGGAGGTAGGGAGACCCAGTACTTC